The source of this T cell receptor beta chain is a study of CD8 T cells in ankylosing spondylitis. MiXCR, applied by TCRdb to the 5' RACE reads, yields one record per CDR3 protein. The table has 700,000 to 1,000,000 distinct CDR3 sequences, about an eighth seen once. Notes on this clonotype: The antigen is not known.

General study points: A TCR beta motif of 7 or 8 highly homologous variants appeared characteristic of ankylosing spondylitis blood. Researchers reportedly found disease-linked clones significantly enriched in matched ankylosing spondylitis synovial fluid. Disease-associated clonotypes exhibited CD8+ identity and were relatively infrequent in peripheral blood.

What was sequenced was blood, either unsorted or a sorted T cell fraction (not recorded which). This TCR came from a male donor with ankylosing spondylitis.

CDR3 in DNA: TGCAGTGCTAGCAGGGTAGCGGGGGGGCTGGAGACCCAGTACTTC. This translates into CSASRVAGGLETQYF. The V call is TRBV20-1, the J call TRBJ2-5; 11 bases map to TRBD2. V shed 3 bases, J shed 5 bases, and the junction held 8 bases outside the gene matches. Germline lookup yields CDR1 DFQATT and CDR2 SNEGSKA (reference sequence). The CDR3 contains 15 residues.